Presented here are 32 T cell receptor beta chains from one specimen sequenced in a study of breast tumors, draining lymph nodes, adjacent tissues. Each CDR3 protein is one row after TCRdb ran MiXCR on the multiplex PCR reads. The repertoire includes about 200,000 distinct CDR3 sequences, around a third of them detected once, and over 4% sits in the top ten. The lymph nodes were axillary draining lymph nodes from breast cancer patients. The sequencing input was axillary lymph node tissue. The receptors come from a female donor with breast cancer. Some clones in this sample may be carry-over from other donors' samples.

This clonotype was detected ten times or more. The chain carries TRBV12-3 or TRBV12-4 and TRBJ2-2, with D tentatively TRBD1 (5 bases). V lost 2 bases, J lost 2 bases, and 9 bases lay in between. The CDR3 contains 15 residues. The CDR3 here is CASSLMGLNTGELFF. The CDR3 DNA follows: TGTGCCAGCAGTTTAATGGGGCTCAACACCGGGGAGCTGTTTTTT.

The table lists this clonotype with many counts. This sequence joins TRBV5-1 and TRBJ2-5, with 12 bases that match TRBD2. The ends lost 4 bases at V and 7 bases at J; junction bases unmatched: 14. CDR3 length: 17 residues. The germline CDR1 and CDR2 sequences are SGHRS and YFSETQ. In DNA form, the CDR3 reads TGCGCCAGCAGCCTAGGGACATTGACTAGCGGGAGAGGGACCCAGTACTTC. Its translation is CASSLGTLTSGRGTQYF.

A remark on this clonotype: Given a much more abundant clone one base away, this may be a read error. The genes are TRBV10-3 and TRBJ2-1, with 8 nucleotides matching TRBD2. This CDR3 is 15 amino acids long. Losses at the gene ends were 6 bases for V and 8 bases for J; bases not matched to a gene: 12. CDR1 is ENHRY, CDR2 SYGVKD, per germline. The chain's CDR3 is CAIRATNGGVDEQFF. CDR3 nucleotide sequence: TGTGCCATCAGAGCTACTAACGGGGGGGTCGATGAGCAGTTCTTC.

This clonotype was observed at least ten times. The CDR3 DNA reads as TGTGCCGACACCGAGCGAGGGGAGTCAAATTACGAGCAGTACTTC. This translates into CADTERGESNYEQYF. The chain is built from TRBV6-4 and TRBJ2-7; D assignment may be TRBD1 or TRBD2 (5 bases each). Germline V CDR1 and CDR2: MRHNA, SNTAGT. There are 15 residues in the CDR3. Between the trimmed V and J ends, which lost 11 bases and 4 bases, there was a span of 24 bases.

This clonotype was picked up many times. V is TRBV5-1 and J is TRBJ2-7; TRBD2 matches at 13 bases. With 3 bases clipped from V and 1 base from J, the junction kept 1 base outside the gene matches. Germline V gene data show CDR1 as SGHRS and CDR2 as YFSETQ. The length of the CDR3 is 15 residues. This chain's CDR3 is CASSSGLAGSYEQYF. The CDR3, as DNA: TGCGCCAGCAGCTCGGGACTAGCGGGATCCTACGAGCAGTACTTC.

This clonotype was seen only a few times. A single base separates this from a much larger clone, so it may be a read error. The conserved phenylalanine or tryptophan normally closing the CDR3 is absent here, so this likely arose from a read error. This chain connects TRBV7-3 to TRBJ2-5, with 7 nucleotides matching TRBD1. CDR3 size: 14 residues. Looked up from germline, CDR1 is SGHTA and CDR2 is FQGTGA. V was pared by 5 bases and J by 3 bases, with 6 bases of the junction left unmatched. CDR3 nucleotide sequence: TGTGCCAGCAGCCCGACAGGGAGAAAAGAGACCCAGTACCTC. Encoded protein: CASSPTGRKETQYL.

Many counts were recorded for this clonotype. The chain employs TRBV6-2 or TRBV6-3 and TRBJ1-2; D may be TRBD1 (5 bases). The V gene lost 9 bases and the J gene lost 4 bases, with 18 bases spanning the gap. Germline CDR1 and CDR2: MNHEY and SVGEGT. The CDR3 runs to 14 residues. In DNA, the CDR3 is TGTGCCAGTTTCAGAAGGGACTCTCTCTATGGCTACACCTTC. Translating gives CASFRRDSLYGYTF.

About this clonotype itself: One base away lies a much larger clone, so this may be a sequencing read error. V usage is TRBV11-2 and J usage is TRBJ2-1; D tentatively fits TRBD1 or TRBD2 (6 bases each). V lost 1 base and J lost 3, with 13 bases in between. CDR1 and CDR2 from the germline V gene are SGHAT and FQNNGV. The CDR3 extends over 16 amino acids. The CDR3 nucleotides are TGTGCCAGCAGCTTAGGGGGGGACACGGGCTACAATGAGCAGTTCTTC. Its protein product is CASSLGGDTGYNEQFF.

This clonotype was detected many times. Its ends do not fully match the called genes, so a read error is possible. The rearrangement uses TRBV25-1 and TRBJ2-1; 10 bases are a match to TRBD2. The CDR3 totals 14 residues. Germline lookup yields CDR1 MGHDK and CDR2 SYGVNS. In DNA form, the CDR3 reads TGTACCAGCATGGGTAGCGGGAGGTCCAATGAGCAGTTCTTC. Translation: CTSMGSGRSNEQFF.

This clonotype was picked up many times. CDR3: CSAVYSRSYGYTF. In DNA form, the CDR3 reads TGCAGTGCCGTTTATTCTAGGAGCTATGGCTACACCTTC. This sequence joins TRBV20-1 and TRBJ1-2; D unclear. CDR3 length: 13 amino acids. Trimming pared 6 bases from V and 4 bases from J, leaving 15 bases between. Per germline, CDR1 DFQATT and CDR2 SNEGSKA (reference sequence).

The chain carries TRBV11-2 and TRBJ2-5; 7 nucleotides agree with TRBD2. The CDR3 is made up of 14 amino acids. CDR1 SGHAT and CDR2 FQNNGV come from the germline V gene. V gave up 5 bases and J gave up 4 bases; unmatched junction bases: 7. The CDR3, as DNA: TGTGCCAGCAGCCTCGGGACTACCGCAGAGACCCAGTACTTC. It is translated as CASSLGTTAETQYF.

The V gene is TRBV6-2 or TRBV6-3, the J gene TRBJ2-7, with TRBD2 identical over 7 bases. Per germline, CDR1 MNHEY and CDR2 SVGEGT. V shed 5 bases, J shed 6 bases, and the junction held 10 bases outside the gene matches. The CDR3 extends over 14 amino acids. The CDR3, as DNA: TGTGCCAGCAGTCAGCGGGAATCTCAGCCCGAGCAGTACTTC. Its translation is CASSQRESQPEQYF.

About this clonotype: Compared with germline, one end of the junction differs, possibly owing to a read error. The chain combines TRBV2 with TRBJ2-6, with D possibly matching TRBD1 (6 bases). The CDR3 is made up of 12 amino acids. The germline V gene encodes CDR1 SNHLY and CDR2 FYNNEI. The CDR3 DNA reads as TGTGCCAGCAGTGTAGGGGGCAACGTCCTGACTTTC. It is translated as CASSVGGNVLTF. The whole variable domain, remainder taken from reference TRBV2 and TRBJ2-6, is EPEVTQTPSHQVTQMGQEVILRCVPISNHLYFYWYRQILGQKVEFLVSFYNNEISEKSEIFDDQFSVERPDGSNFTLKIRSTKLEDSAMYFCASSVGGNVLTFGAGSRLTVL.

This clonotype appeared many times. The chain has TRBV5-1 and TRBJ2-1, with 10 bases fitting TRBD1. The V segment lost 6 bases and the J segment 8 bases; nucleotides outside the gene matches: 8. CDR1 is SGHRS and CDR2 is YFSETQ in the germline V gene. The CDR3 consists of 14 residues. The CDR3 sequence: CASTRDRGGDEQFF. DNA of the CDR3: TGCGCCAGCACCCGGGACAGGGGAGGGGATGAGCAGTTCTTC.

The chain carries TRBV2 and TRBJ1-2; a weak D match, TRBD1 (5 bases). Trimming cost V 7 bases and J 2 bases, with 11 bases left between them. CDR1 is SNHLY and CDR2 is FYNNEI in the germline V gene. The CDR3 runs 13 residues. The DNA for the CDR3 is TGTGCCAGCACTCGTCAGGGAAACTATGGCTACACCTTC. Its protein product is CASTRQGNYGYTF.

V gene TRBV24-1 combines with J gene TRBJ2-7; 8 bases are shared with TRBD1. The CDR3 is 14 amino acids. The germline CDR1 and CDR2 sequences are KGHDR and SFDVKD. Unmatched junction bases numbered 5, after V lost 4 bases and J lost 4 bases. The CDR3 reads CATSDRTGNYEQYF. For the CDR3, the DNA is TGTGCCACCAGTGACCGGACAGGGAATTACGAGCAGTACTTC.

The V gene is TRBV20-1, the J gene TRBJ1-6, with D tentatively TRBD1 (6 bases). The CDR3 is made up of 15 amino acids. The germline CDR1 and CDR2 sequences are DFQATT and SNEGSKA (reference sequence). V shed 1 base and J shed 9 bases, with 16 bases lying between them. CDR3 region: CSARAPSGGASPLHF. For the CDR3, the DNA is TGCAGTGCTAGAGCACCAAGCGGGGGGGCTTCACCCCTCCACTTT.

Many counts were recorded for this clonotype. This chain connects TRBV3-1 to TRBJ2-7; 11 bases are a match to TRBD2. J lost 3 bases, V lost 4 bases, and 5 bases had no gene match. The CDR3 sequence is 15 residues long. Germline V gene data show CDR1 as LGHDT and CDR2 as YNNKEL (reference sequence). Here the CDR3 DNA reads TGTGCCAGCAGCCCCGGGACTAGCGGATACTACGAGCAGTACTTC. Its protein is CASSPGTSGYYEQYF.

This clonotype was counted many times. One base away lies a much larger clone, so this may be a sequencing read error. The chain links TRBV11-2 to TRBJ2-7; D is ambiguous. Germline V lookup: CDR1 SGHAT, CDR2 FQNNGV. CDR3 length: 13 residues. Trimming removed 0 bases at V and 6 bases at J, with 9 bases between. The CDR3: CASSLDSGSEQYF. In DNA form, the CDR3 reads TGTGCCAGCAGCTTAGATAGTGGCTCCGAGCAGTACTTC.

Many counts were recorded for this clonotype. J is TRBJ2-1 and V is TRBV3-1; D is perhaps TRBD2 (5 bases). Germline CDR1 is LGHDT and CDR2 is YNNKEL (reference sequence). This CDR3 spans 13 amino acids. Trimming removed 4 bases from V and 9 bases from J, with 13 bases in between. The CDR3 is CASSPDDSVEQFF. DNA of the CDR3: TGTGCCAGCAGCCCAGACGATAGCGTTGAGCAGTTCTTC.

In its sample, this clonotype was seen a few times. A read error may explain this, as a much larger clone is one base away. The chain couples TRBV20-1 to TRBJ1-2, with D maybe TRBD1 (6 bases). V lost 0 bases and J lost 4, with 15 bases in between. From germline, CDR1 is DFQATT and CDR2 SNEGSKA (reference sequence). The CDR3 totals 15 residues. The DNA for the CDR3 is TGCAGTGCTAGAGATTTGGACAGTTCTACCTATGGCTACACCTTC. Translating it yields CSARDLDSSTYGYTF.

Notes on this clonotype: A much larger clone lies one base from this, so it may be a read error. In DNA, the CDR3 is TGTGCCAGCAGTCACTCCCAGGGGGGCTACACCTTC. Residues: CASSHSQGGYTF. The chain has TRBV6-4 and TRBJ1-2; D is perhaps TRBD1 (6 bases). Germline V gene sequence: CDR1 MRHNA, CDR2 SNTAGT. CDR3 length: 12 amino acids.

This clonotype was counted ten times or more. V gene TRBV7-3 combines with J gene TRBJ2-1; the D gene is possibly TRBD2 (6 bases). Germline loops: CDR1 SGHTA, CDR2 FQGTGA. The germline V and J ends were trimmed by 3 bases and 9 bases, with 9 bases remaining between them. This CDR3 is 12 amino acids long. The CDR3 nucleotides read TGTGCCAGCAGCTTCGAGGGAGGTGAGCAGTTCTTC. Translating it yields CASSFEGGEQFF.

The V call is TRBV6-9, the J call TRBJ1-5, with TRBD1 matching 7 bases. The germline V gene encodes CDR1 MNHGY and CDR2 SVAAGI. The length of the CDR3 is 15 residues. The junction had 7 bases not matched to a gene; V was cut back by 2 bases and J by 6 bases. CDR3 DNA: TGTGCCAGCAGTTATGTGGGACAGCACACTCAGCCCCAGCATTTT. Its protein product is CASSYVGQHTQPQHF.

This clonotype was seen repeatedly, ten times or more. The genes are TRBV24-1 and TRBJ1-5; no clear D gene. In germline, CDR1 is KGHDR, CDR2 SFDVKD. The CDR3 extends over 13 amino acids. The V end was cut by 5 bases, the J end by 2 bases, with 6 bases between. The CDR3 here is CATSVSGNQPQHF. CDR3 DNA sequence: TGTGCCACCAGTGTTTCCGGCAATCAGCCCCAGCATTTT.

The chain is built from TRBV5-8 and TRBJ2-4, with TRBD2 as a possible D gene (5 bases). The CDR3 sequence is 15 residues long. V lost 0 bases, J lost 2 bases, and 9 bases lay in between. Germline V gene sequence: CDR1 SGHTS, CDR2 YDEGEE. CDR3 nucleotides: TGTGCCAGCAGCTTGGCTAGCTTTTCCAAAAACATTCAGTACTTC. It codes for CASSLASFSKNIQYF.

This clonotype was counted ten times or more. V gene TRBV30 combines with J gene TRBJ1-2; D uncertain. CDR3 length: 12 amino acids. V was pared by 1 base and J by 5 bases, with 8 bases between. The germline CDR1 and CDR2 sequences are GTSNPN and SVGIG (reference sequence). Here the CDR3 DNA reads TGTGCCTGGAGTGGGTCTGGGTATGGCTACACCTTC. Its translation: CAWSGSGYGYTF.

This clonotype was counted many times. The rearrangement uses TRBV3-1 and TRBJ1-2, with unresolved D. The CDR3 consists of 12 residues. Germline lookup yields CDR1 LGHDT and CDR2 YNNKEL (reference sequence). V gave up 2 bases and J gave up 2 bases, with 3 bases separating them. The CDR3 protein is CASSQPNYGYTF. DNA for the CDR3: TGTGCCAGCAGCCAACCGAACTATGGCTACACCTTC.

Notes on this clonotype: A much larger clone sits a single nucleotide away, making a read error possible. CDR3 amino acids: CAGSQGTGQEETQYF. Here the CDR3 DNA reads TGCGCCGGCAGCCAAGGGACAGGCCAGGAGGAGACCCAGTACTTC. This rearrangement joins TRBV4-3 to TRBJ2-5; 8 positions match TRBD1. This CDR3 spans 15 amino acids. Germline lookup yields CDR1 LGHNA and CDR2 YSLEER.

The chain carries TRBV5-5 and TRBJ2-5, with a tentative D call TRBD2 (5 bases). Germline V CDR1 and CDR2: SGHKS, YYEKEE (reference sequence). V was trimmed by 4 bases and J by 11 bases, leaving 24 bases between them. The CDR3 runs to 15 residues. The CDR3, as DNA: TGTGCCAGCAGCCAAGACCGTGCGGGTGGGAATACGCAGTACTTC. It translates to CASSQDRAGGNTQYF.

A note on this clonotype: This sequence may be a read error, since a much larger clone differs from it by one base. The chain joins TRBV20-1 to TRBJ1-2, with D possibly matching TRBD1 (5 bases). CDR3 length equals 13 residues. In germline, CDR1 is DFQATT, CDR2 SNEGSKA (reference sequence). For the CDR3, the DNA is TGCAGTGCCAGACAGAGGAACGGCTATGCCTACACCTTC. This sequence encodes CSARQRNGYAYTF.

This clonotype was found many times. This chain joins TRBV5-1 and TRBJ2-7; D is possibly TRBD1 (5 bases). Germline CDR1 reads SGHRS; CDR2 reads YFSETQ. The length of the CDR3 is 15 residues. The germline V and J ends were trimmed by 1 base and 6 bases, with 17 bases remaining between them. CDR3 DNA: TGCGCCAGCAGCTTGAGGTCGACAGATCCGGGCGAGCAGTACTTC. Translated, it gives CASSLRSTDPGEQYF.